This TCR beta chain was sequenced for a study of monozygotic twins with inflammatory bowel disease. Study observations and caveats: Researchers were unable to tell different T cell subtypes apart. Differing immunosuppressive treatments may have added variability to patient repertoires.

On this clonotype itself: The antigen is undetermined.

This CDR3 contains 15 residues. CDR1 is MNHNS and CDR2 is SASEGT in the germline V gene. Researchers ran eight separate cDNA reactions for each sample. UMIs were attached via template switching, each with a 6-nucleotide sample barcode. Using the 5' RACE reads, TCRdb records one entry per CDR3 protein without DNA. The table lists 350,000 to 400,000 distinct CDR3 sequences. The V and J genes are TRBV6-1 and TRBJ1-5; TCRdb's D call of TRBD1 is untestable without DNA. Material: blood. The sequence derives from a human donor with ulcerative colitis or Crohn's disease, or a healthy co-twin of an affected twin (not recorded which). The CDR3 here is CASRGGTGGFLSQHF.